This entry concerns a single T cell receptor (beta chain). The data belong to a study of cytomegalovirus exposure and HLA in healthy donors. Healthy bone marrow donors made up the donors. CDR3 length: 13 residues. Losses at the gene ends were 5 bases for V and 5 bases for J; bases not matched to a gene: 3. Germline CDR1 and CDR2: LGHNT and FRNRAP. 13 Jbeta primers and 60 Vbeta primers were used for the PCR. Original handling: Among the unique TCR beta chains that a later analysis counted, about 81 million in all, about 11 million were shared. Using immunoSEQ multiplex PCR, the repertoire was profiled, and TCRdb retains in-frame clones only, with some absent. That table supplies the V and J calls and clone size; D and trimming were determined from the DNA. Here the sample spans around 100,000 clones, over 55% being singletons.

The chain couples TRBV12-5 to TRBJ2-3, with 8 positions matching TRBD2. This TCR was sampled from a man between 18 and 35 years old in good health and CMV-seropositive. Sequencing was carried out using PBMCs. CDR3: CASGRSGGDTQYF. CDR3 DNA sequence: TGTGCTAGTGGTAGGAGCGGGGGAGATACGCAGTATTTT.